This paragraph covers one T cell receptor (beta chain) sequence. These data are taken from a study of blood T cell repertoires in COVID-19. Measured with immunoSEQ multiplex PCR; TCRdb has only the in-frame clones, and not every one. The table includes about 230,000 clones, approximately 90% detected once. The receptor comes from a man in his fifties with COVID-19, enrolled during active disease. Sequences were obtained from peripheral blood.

CDR3 residues: CASSFGAYEQYF. CDR3 nucleotides: TGTGCCAGCAGCTTCGGGGCCTACGAGCAGTACTTC. The chain recombines TRBV5-8 with TRBJ2-7, with D perhaps TRBD2 (5 bases). Germline lookup yields CDR1 SGHTS and CDR2 YDEGEE. The CDR3 runs 12 residues. V was shortened by 2 bases and J by 2 bases, with 5 bases between the two germline ends.